This TCR beta chain was recorded in a study of cytotoxic CD8 clonotypes in ibrutinib-treated CLL. V shed 7 bases and J 2 bases; nucleotides not matched to a gene: 5. Germline values: CDR1 MNHEY, CDR2 SVGAGI. This CDR3 has 13 amino acids. This clone was counted between two and nine times. Only in-frame clones appear in the TCRdb table, and some are missing; sequencing was by immunoSEQ multiplex PCR. The repertoire holds around 30,000 clones, with less than 60% as singletons. Sequencing used PBMCs, obtained before ibrutinib treatment. The chain uses TRBV6-5 and TRBJ2-7, with 7 nucleotides matching TRBD1. This clonotype was obtained from a human donor with chronic lymphocytic leukemia. CDR3 sequence reads: CASTRTGAYEQYF. DNA of the CDR3: TGTGCCAGCACTAGGACAGGAGCCTACGAGCAGTACTTC.